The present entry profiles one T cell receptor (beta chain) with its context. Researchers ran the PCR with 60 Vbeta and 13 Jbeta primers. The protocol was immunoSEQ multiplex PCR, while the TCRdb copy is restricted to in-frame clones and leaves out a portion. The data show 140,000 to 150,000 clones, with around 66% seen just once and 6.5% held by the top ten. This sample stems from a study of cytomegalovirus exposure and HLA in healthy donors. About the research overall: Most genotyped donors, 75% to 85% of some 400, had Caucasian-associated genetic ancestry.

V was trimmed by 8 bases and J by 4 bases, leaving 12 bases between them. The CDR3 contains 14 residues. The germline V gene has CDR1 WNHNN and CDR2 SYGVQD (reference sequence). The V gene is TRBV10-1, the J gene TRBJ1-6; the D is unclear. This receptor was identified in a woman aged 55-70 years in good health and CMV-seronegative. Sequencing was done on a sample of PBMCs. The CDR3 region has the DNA TGCGCCAGCGGCCTAGGCCCTTATAATTCACCCCTCCACTTT. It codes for CASGLGPYNSPLHF.